Listed here are 12 T cell receptor beta chains from one sample, sequenced in a study of cytomegalovirus exposure and HLA in healthy donors. The study ran its PCR with 60 Vbeta and 13 Jbeta primers. Using immunoSEQ multiplex PCR, the repertoire was profiled, and TCRdb retains in-frame clones only, with some absent. The sample contains 150,000 to 200,000 clones, approximately 78% of which appear only once. Sequencing was carried out using PBMCs. These receptors originate from a girl aged 2-9 years in good health and CMV-seropositive.

J is TRBJ2-7 and V is TRBV5-1, with 8 bases aligning to TRBD1. Germline CDR1 and CDR2: SGHRS and YFSETQ. With V trimmed by 1 base and J by 2 bases, 5 bases remained unmatched. This CDR3 comprises 15 residues. Here the CDR3 reads CASSLTPTGAYEQYF. The CDR3 nucleotides are TGCGCCAGCAGCTTGACCCCGACAGGGGCCTACGAGCAGTACTTC.

The gene calls are TRBV6-5 and TRBJ1-1; 7 bases match TRBD1. CDR1 and CDR2 from the germline V gene are MNHEY and SVGAGI. The CDR3 runs 12 residues. The junction had 2 bases not matched to a gene; V was cut back by 4 bases and J by 6 bases. In nucleotides, the CDR3 is TGTGCCAGCAGTTGGGGGACAGCTGAAGCTTTCTTT. Protein product: CASSWGTAEAFF.

V is TRBV7-3 and J is TRBJ2-1, with D perhaps matching TRBD2 (5 bases). This CDR3 comprises 15 residues. Germline assignment: CDR1 SGHTA and CDR2 FQGTGA. Trimming left V 3 bases short and J 3 bases short, with 12 bases between. The CDR3 sequence: CASSFEGRGYNEQFF. CDR3 DNA: TGTGCCAGCAGCTTCGAGGGTCGGGGCTACAATGAGCAGTTCTTC.

V is TRBV11-2 and J is TRBJ2-2, with 10 bases matching TRBD2. Germline V gives CDR1 SGHAT, CDR2 FQNNGV. The V gene end was trimmed by 5 bases and the J gene end by 6 bases; junction bases not matched to a gene: 9. The CDR3 length is 16 residues. CDR3 amino acids: CASSLQASGRAGELFF. The DNA of the CDR3 is TGTGCCAGCAGCCTCCAGGCTAGCGGGAGAGCCGGGGAGCTGTTTTTT.

This clone came up a few times. This chain connects TRBV29-1 to TRBJ2-1; D might be TRBD1 (7 bases). The V end lost 5 bases, the J end lost 4 bases, and 18 bases lay between the germline ends. This CDR3 is 15 amino acids long. Germline-derived CDR1 and CDR2 are SQVTM and ANQGSEA. The CDR3 DNA reads TGCAGCGTTTACAGGGGCGAGGGACTTTACAATGAGCAGTTCTTC. Residues: CSVYRGEGLYNEQFF.

This clone has just one count. The chain carries TRBV6-4 and TRBJ2-2; a weak D match, TRBD2 (5 bases). The V and J ends lost 5 bases and 6 bases respectively, with 19 bases between them. Looked up from germline, CDR1 is MRHNA and CDR2 is SNTAGT. The length of the CDR3 is 16 residues. CDR3 residues: CASSPDSGGGAGELFF. As DNA, the CDR3 is TGTGCCAGCAGTCCAGATTCCGGTGGAGGCGCCGGGGAGCTGTTTTTT.

This chain joins TRBV6-8 and TRBJ2-7, with D maybe TRBD2 (5 bases). V lost 8 bases, J lost 2 bases, and 16 bases lay in between. Germline V gene sequence: CDR1 MNHGY, CDR2 SAAAGT. The CDR3 sequence is 14 residues long. CDR3: CASWMTKPAYEQYF. The CDR3 bases are TGTGCCAGCTGGATGACTAAGCCCGCCTACGAGCAGTACTTC.

In the case of this clone: Other DNA sequences in this specimen translate into the identical CDR3. V usage is TRBV5-1 and J usage is TRBJ2-3; 7 bases align to TRBD1. This CDR3 spans 14 amino acids. With 2 bases clipped from V and 1 base from J, the junction kept 1 base outside the gene matches. CDR1 is SGHRS, CDR2 YFSETQ, per germline. The CDR3, as DNA: TGCGCCAGCAGCTTACAGGGGCGCACAGATACGCAGTATTTT. Encoded protein: CASSLQGRTDTQYF.

V usage is TRBV5-4 and J usage is TRBJ2-1, with 7 bases aligning to TRBD1. This CDR3 contains 15 residues. The trim removed 1 base at V and 6 bases at J, leaving 7 bases unmatched. The germline CDR1 and CDR2 sequences are SGHNT and YYREEE (reference sequence). The CDR3 is CASSLRGRGSNEQFF. CDR3 nucleotide sequence: TGTGCCAGCAGCTTGAGGGGGCGTGGGTCCAATGAGCAGTTCTTC.

This clone has a single count. The V call is TRBV19, the J call TRBJ1-3; D may be TRBD1 (6 bases). CDR1 is LNHDA, CDR2 SQIVND, per germline (reference sequence). There are 12 residues in the CDR3. The germline V and J ends were trimmed by 10 bases and 9 bases, with 16 bases remaining between them. As DNA, the CDR3 is TGTGCCACTCAACCGGGACATGGCACCATATATTTT. Its protein is CATQPGHGTIYF. Full variable domain (outside the CDR3, taken from reference TRBV19 and TRBJ1-3): DGGITQSPKYLFRKEGQNVTLSCEQNLNHDAMYWYRQDPGQGLRLIYYSQIVNDFQKGDIAEGYSVSREKKESFPLTVTSAQKNPTAFYLCATQPGHGTIYFGEGSWLTVV.

This clone was seen a handful of times. This chain uses TRBV18 with TRBJ1-1; D unclear. The CDR3 totals 13 residues. V dropped 5 bases and J dropped 8 bases, with 15 bases sitting between them. Germline assignment: CDR1 KGHSH and CDR2 LQKENI. CDR3 loop: CASSAVPGSEAFF. DNA for the CDR3: TGTGCCAGCTCAGCAGTACCCGGGTCAGAAGCTTTCTTT.

J is TRBJ1-2 and V is TRBV28; tentative D call: TRBD1 (5 bases). Trimming stripped 10 bases from V and 0 bases from J, with 12 bases between. The germline V gene has CDR1 MDHEN and CDR2 SYDVKM. CDR3 length equals 13 residues. The CDR3, as DNA: TGTGCCACCGCAGGGTGGGCTAACTATGGCTACACCTTC. The encoded protein is CATAGWANYGYTF.